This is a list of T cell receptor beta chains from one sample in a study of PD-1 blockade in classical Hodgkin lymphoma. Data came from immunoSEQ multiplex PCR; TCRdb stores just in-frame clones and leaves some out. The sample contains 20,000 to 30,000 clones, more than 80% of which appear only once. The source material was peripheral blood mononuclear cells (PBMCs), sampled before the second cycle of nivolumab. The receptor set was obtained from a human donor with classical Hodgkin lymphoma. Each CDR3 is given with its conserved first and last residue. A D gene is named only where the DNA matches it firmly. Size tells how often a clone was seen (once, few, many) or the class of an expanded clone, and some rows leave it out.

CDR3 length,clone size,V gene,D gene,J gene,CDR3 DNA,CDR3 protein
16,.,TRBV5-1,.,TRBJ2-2,TGCGCCAGCAGCTTGGTAGGGTTTGACCCCACCGGGGAGCTGTTTTTT,CASSLVGFDPTGELFF
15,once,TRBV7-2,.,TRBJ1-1,TGTGCCAGCAGCTTAGACTGGGGGCGATACACTGAAGCTTTCTTT,CASSLDWGRYTEAFF
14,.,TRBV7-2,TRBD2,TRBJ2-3,TGTGCCAGCAGCTTAGCTTCAGGAGCGGGGGGGCCTTATTTT,CASSLASGAGGPYF
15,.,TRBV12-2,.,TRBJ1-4,TGTGCAAGTCGCTCCCTTTCGGGCAGTCTCGCGAAACTGTTTTTT,CASRSLSGSLAKLFF
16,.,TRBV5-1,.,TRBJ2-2,TGCGCCAGCAGCTTGATTGGCGGGGGCAACACCGGGGAGCTGTTTTTT,CASSLIGGGNTGELFF
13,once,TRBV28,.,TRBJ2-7,TGTGCCAGCAGAACGGGACACCCTTGGGAGCAGTACTTC,CASRTGHPWEQYF
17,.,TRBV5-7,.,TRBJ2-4,TGTGCCAGCAGCGTCGGGACGGTTCATGTAGCCAAAAACATTCAGTACTTC,CASSVGTVHVAKNIQYF
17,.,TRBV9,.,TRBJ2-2,TGTGCCAGCAGCGTCAGGGGAGACCTTAGGAACACCGGGGAGCTGTTTTTT,CASSVRGDLRNTGELFF
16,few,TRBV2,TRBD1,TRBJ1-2,TGTGCCAGCACCAACCAGAGGGGACAGGGGGATAATGGCTACACCTTC,CASTNQRGQGDNGYTF
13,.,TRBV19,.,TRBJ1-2,TGTGCCAGTAGTATTCGGAGAAACTATGGCTACACCTTC,CASSIRRNYGYTF
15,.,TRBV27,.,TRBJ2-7,TGTGCCAGCAGTCCTCGGGGTACGCATTCCTACGAGCAGTACTTC,CASSPRGTHSYEQYF
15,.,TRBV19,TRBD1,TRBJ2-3,TGTGCCAGTAGTATGAGCCAGGGGGGCACAGATACGCAGTATTTT,CASSMSQGGTDTQYF
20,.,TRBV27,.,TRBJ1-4,TGTGCCAGCAGTTTATATGGATGGCGACGGAACGCGCAAACTAATGAAAAACTGTTTTTT,CASSLYGWRRNAQTNEKLFF
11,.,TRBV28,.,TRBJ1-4,TGTGCCAGCAGAACCGGGTCGAAACTGTTTTTT,CASRTGSKLFF
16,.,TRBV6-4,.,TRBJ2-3,TGTGCCAGCAGTGAAACGGGGGGCGCCGGCACAGATACGCAGTATTTT,CASSETGGAGTDTQYF
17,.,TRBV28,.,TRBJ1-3,TGTGCCAGCAGTTTAATTGTTGGCAGGACCTCTGGAAACACCATATATTTT,CASSLIVGRTSGNTIYF
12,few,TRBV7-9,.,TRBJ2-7,TGTGCCAGCAGCTCCCGGGGTTACGAGCAGTACTTC,CASSSRGYEQYF
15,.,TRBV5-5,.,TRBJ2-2,TGTGCCAGCAGCTTGGCCTCGATTAACAACGGGGAGCTGTTTTTT,CASSLASINNGELFF
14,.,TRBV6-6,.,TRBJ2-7,TGTGCCAGCAGTTACGAGCTGGGCACCTACGAGCAGTACTTC,CASSYELGTYEQYF
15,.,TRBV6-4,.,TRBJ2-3,TGTGCCAGCAGCCCAGCCGGGGGAAGCACAGATACGCAGTATTTT,CASSPAGGSTDTQYF
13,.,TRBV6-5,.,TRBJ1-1,TGTGCCAGCAGTTACTTGGGGAACACTGAAGCTTTCTTT,CASSYLGNTEAFF
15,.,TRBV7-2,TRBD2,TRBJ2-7,TGTGCCAGCAGTGTAGCGGGGGGGGGCTCCTACGAGCAGTACTTC,CASSVAGGGSYEQYF
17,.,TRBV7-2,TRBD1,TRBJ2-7,TGTGCCAGCAGCTTCCAGGCCTCCGGGACAGGGGGTAACGAGCAGTACTTC,CASSFQASGTGGNEQYF
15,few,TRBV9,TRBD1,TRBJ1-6,TGTGCCAGCAGCGTAGCAGGGGGCGCTTATTCACCCCTCCACTTT,CASSVAGGAYSPLHF
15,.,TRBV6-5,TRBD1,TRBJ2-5,TGTGCCAGCACCGGGACAGGGGGTTCACAGGAGACCCAGTACTTC,CASTGTGGSQETQYF
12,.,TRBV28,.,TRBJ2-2,TGTGCCAGCAGTTTCGGCTCCGGGGAGCTGTTTTTT,CASSFGSGELFF
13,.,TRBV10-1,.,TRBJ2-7,TGCGCCAGCAGTTCCGGGGGCCGGGTCGAGCAGTACTTC,CASSSGGRVEQYF
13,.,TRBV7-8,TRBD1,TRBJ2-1,TGTGCCAGCAGCTCGGACAGGGAGAATGAGCAGTTCTTC,CASSSDRENEQFF
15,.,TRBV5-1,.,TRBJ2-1,TGCGCCAGCAGCTTGGTTACGGGGGGCTCAAATGAGCAGTTCTTC,CASSLVTGGSNEQFF
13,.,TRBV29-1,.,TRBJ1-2,TGCAGCGTTGCTAGCTGGAATAACTATGGCTACACCTTC,CSVASWNNYGYTF
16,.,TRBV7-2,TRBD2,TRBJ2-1,TGTGCCAGCAGCCTGACTAGCGGGGGGGATTACAATGAGCAGTTCTTC,CASSLTSGGDYNEQFF
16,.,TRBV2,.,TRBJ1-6,TGTGCCAGCAGTGAACGCCCCGGGACTAGGGCTTCACCCCTCCACTTT,CASSERPGTRASPLHF
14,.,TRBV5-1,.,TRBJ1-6,TGCGCCAGCAGCTTGGTTCCGGTAAATTCACCCCTCCACTTT,CASSLVPVNSPLHF